This TCR beta chain was recorded in a study of early T cells in non-severe SARS-CoV-2 infection. Study-wide context: The study sequenced bulk RNA from unsorted whole blood, with chains unpaired. General study findings and limits: VDJdb-based matching was biased toward anti-spike CD8 responses and missed private and CD4 specificities.

The sample holds many counts of this clonotype. Its antigen is currently unknown. Molecules of cDNA were individually given unique molecular identifiers that were attached to them. TCRdb re-called the 5' RACE reads through MiXCR, storing one row per CDR3 protein. The sample consists of 30,000 to 40,000 distinct CDR3 sequences, roughly 4.5% of them appearing once. CDR3 length equals 18 residues. Germline values: CDR1 SGHAT, CDR2 FQNNGV. V was cut by 2 bases and J by 4 bases, with 21 bases left in between. The TCR originated in an adult who was a healthcare worker with PCR-confirmed SARS-CoV-2 infection or an uninfected control (not recorded which). The sequencing input was whole blood. This sequence joins TRBV11-2 and TRBJ2-1; TRBD1 is a possible D gene (5 bases). The CDR3 DNA reads as TGTGCCAGCAGCTTATTTGTTTTGGCGTCTAAGGGGTACAATGAGCAGTTCTTC. It is translated as CASSLFVLASKGYNEQFF.